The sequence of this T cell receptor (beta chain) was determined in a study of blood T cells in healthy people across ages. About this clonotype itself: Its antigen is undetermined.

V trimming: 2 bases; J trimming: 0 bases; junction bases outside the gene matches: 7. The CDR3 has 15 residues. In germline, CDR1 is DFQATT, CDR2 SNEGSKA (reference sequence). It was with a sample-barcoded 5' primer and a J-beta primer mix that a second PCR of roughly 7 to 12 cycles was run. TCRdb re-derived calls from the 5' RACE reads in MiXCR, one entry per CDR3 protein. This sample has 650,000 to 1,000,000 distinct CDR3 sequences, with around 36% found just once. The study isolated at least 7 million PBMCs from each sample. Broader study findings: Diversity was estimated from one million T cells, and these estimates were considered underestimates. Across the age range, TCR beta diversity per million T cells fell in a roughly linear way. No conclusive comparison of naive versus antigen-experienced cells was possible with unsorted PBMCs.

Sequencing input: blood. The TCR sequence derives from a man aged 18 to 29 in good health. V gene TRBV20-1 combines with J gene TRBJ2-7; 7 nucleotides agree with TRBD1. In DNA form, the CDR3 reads TGCAGTGCTAGACCCGAGGACAGGTACTCCTACGAGCAGTACTTC. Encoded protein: CSARPEDRYSYEQYF.